A single sample gave rise to the 11 T cell receptor beta chains below, sequenced in a study of cytomegalovirus exposure and HLA in healthy donors. Only in-frame clones appear in the TCRdb table, and some are missing; sequencing was by immunoSEQ multiplex PCR. Found here are around 110,000 clones, 88% of them singletons; the top ten hold 1.8%. What was sequenced was PBMCs. Every receptor here comes from a woman aged 18-29 years in good health and CMV-seropositive.

V usage is TRBV6-1 and J usage is TRBJ2-7; perhaps TRBD2 as D (5 bases). Trimming left V 4 bases short and J 3 bases short, with 13 bases between. The V gene's germline CDR1 is MNHNS and CDR2 SASEGT. This CDR3 comprises 14 residues. The CDR3 is CASSAGTRDYEQYV. In DNA, the CDR3 is TGTGCCAGCAGTGCAGGAACCCGGGACTACGAGCAGTACGTC.

This chain joins TRBV18 and TRBJ1-3; D remains unclear. CDR1 KGHSH and CDR2 LQKENI come from the germline V gene. There are 16 residues in the CDR3. The ends were cut back, 2 bases at V and 0 bases at J, with 11 bases in the middle. CDR3 protein: CASSPGRVPSGNTIYF. The CDR3 nucleotides are TGTGCCAGCTCACCAGGGCGGGTGCCCTCTGGAAACACCATATATTTT.

The chain carries TRBV25-1 and TRBJ2-1, with TRBD2 matching over 14 bases. The CDR3 is 16 amino acids. The trim removed 1 base at V and 9 bases at J, leaving 5 bases unmatched. Per germline, CDR1 MGHDK and CDR2 SYGVNS. This CDR3 reads CASSESGTSGGTEQFF. The CDR3 DNA reads TGTGCCAGCAGTGAATCGGGGACTAGCGGGGGAACTGAGCAGTTCTTC.

The V call is TRBV11-2, the J call TRBJ2-5; 7 bases agree with TRBD1. The trim removed 5 bases at V and 0 bases at J, leaving 12 bases unmatched. This CDR3 region has 17 residues. Germline lookup yields CDR1 SGHAT and CDR2 FQNNGV. The CDR3 is CASSQKRNRGDQETQYF. The CDR3 DNA is TGTGCCAGCAGCCAAAAAAGAAACAGGGGAGACCAAGAGACCCAGTACTTC. The whole variable domain, filled in from reference TRBV11-2 and TRBJ2-5, reads EAGVAQSPRYKIIEKRQSVAFWCNPISGHATLYWYQQILGQGPKLLIQFQNNGVVDDSQLPKDRFSAERLKGVDSTLKIQPAKLEDSAVYLCASSQKRNRGDQETQYFGPGTRLLVL.

V is TRBV9 and J is TRBJ1-2, with D possibly matching TRBD1 (6 bases). Germline V gives CDR1 SGDLS, CDR2 YYNGEE. The CDR3 covers 13 residues. V lost 2 bases to trimming and J lost 6 bases, with 11 bases between them. CDR3 sequence reads: CASSVSAGDGYTF. The CDR3, as DNA: TGTGCCAGCAGCGTCTCGGCAGGGGATGGCTACACCTTC.

The sample holds one count of this clone. This rearrangement joins TRBV23-1 to TRBJ2-6; maybe TRBD2 (5 bases). TRBV23-1 is placed among ORFs of uncertain function. V lost 8 bases and J lost 1, with 9 bases in between. This CDR3 spans 14 amino acids. The CDR3 DNA reads TGCGCCAGCTGCGGAGGTTCTGGGGCCAACGTCCTGACTTTC. This encodes CASCGGSGANVLTF.

The chain is built from TRBV2 and TRBJ2-3; 7 bases align to TRBD1. After removal of 9 bases from V and 2 bases from J, the junction contained 5 bases not matched to a gene. The CDR3 length is 13 residues. Looked up from germline, CDR1 is SNHLY and CDR2 is FYNNEI. As DNA, the CDR3 is TGTGCCAGACGACAGGGTAACACAGATACGCAGTATTTT. It translates to CARRQGNTDTQYF.

The V gene is TRBV10-1, the J gene TRBJ2-5; the match to TRBD2 covers 11 bases. J gave up 1 base and V 4 bases, and 2 bases lay outside the gene matches. The CDR3 extends over 15 amino acids. CDR1 is WNHNN and CDR2 is SYGVQD in the germline V gene (reference sequence). The CDR3 loop reads CASSAGLAGQETQYF. The CDR3, as DNA: TGCGCCAGCAGTGCCGGACTAGCGGGCCAAGAGACCCAGTACTTC.

The gene calls are TRBV6-5 and TRBJ2-3, with D perhaps matching TRBD2 (5 bases). CDR1 and CDR2 (germline): MNHEY, SVGAGI. The germline V and J ends were trimmed by 6 bases and 4 bases, with 17 bases remaining between them. This CDR3 spans 15 amino acids. This CDR3 is CASSDPRGHADTQYF. CDR3 coding DNA: TGTGCCAGCAGCGATCCTCGAGGGCACGCAGATACGCAGTATTTT.

The rearrangement joins TRBV2 to TRBJ2-3; 8 bases line up with TRBD2. This CDR3 has 15 amino acids. Germline V gives CDR1 SNHLY, CDR2 FYNNEI. J was trimmed by 2 bases and V by 4 bases; bases with no gene match: 5. Here the CDR3 reads CASSAIAGFTDTQYF. Written as DNA, the CDR3 is TGTGCCAGCAGTGCTATAGCGGGGTTCACAGATACGCAGTATTTT.

Only one count was recorded for this clone. The chain has TRBV6-5 and TRBJ1-4; the match to TRBD1 covers 7 bases. Germline CDR1 MNHEY, CDR2 SVGAGI. This CDR3 is 15 amino acids long. The V segment lost 5 bases and the J segment 3 bases; nucleotides outside the gene matches: 6. The CDR3 sequence: CASSHRGPANEKLFF. The CDR3 nucleotides are TGTGCCAGCAGTCATAGGGGGCCAGCTAATGAAAAACTGTTTTTT.